This T cell receptor beta chain is drawn from a study of glioma-infiltrating T cells. Broader study findings: Non-neoplastic patients had below-expected tissue-blood divergence, while all gliomas exceeded expectation. Tissue and blood shared very few CDR3 sequences.

This clonotype was seen at least ten times. Its antigen is not known. TCR alpha and beta CDR3 regions were amplified from RNA using iRepertoire nested multiplex PCR. One-step reverse transcription and amplification started from approximately 100-400 ng of tissue mRNA or PBMC total RNA. TCRdb fed the multiplex PCR reads into MiXCR, producing one record per CDR3 protein. The sample carries under 20,000 distinct CDR3 sequences, over 45% recorded once. Germline trimming cut 0 bases from V and 2 bases from J; bases unmatched to any gene: 4. This CDR3 contains 15 residues. Germline V lookup: CDR1 ENHRY, CDR2 SYGVKD.

The chain combines TRBV10-3 with TRBJ2-7; 7 nucleotides line up with TRBD2. The origin of this receptor is a human donor with low-grade glioma or glioblastoma, undergoing nonglioma brain surgery, or in good health (not recorded which). Sequenced sample: glioma tissue, nonneoplastic brain tissue, or PBMCs (not recorded which). CDR3 loop: CAISESTSVTYEQYF. The CDR3 DNA is TGTGCCATCAGTGAGTCTACTAGCGTCACCTACGAGCAGTACTTC.